The 23 T cell receptor beta chains presented below share a single source sample, sequenced in a study of molecular identifiers for immune sequencing clone quantification. TCRdb analysed the PCR reads with MiXCR anew, one entry per CDR3 protein. The sample yields some 66,000 distinct CDR3 sequences, about a fifth seen once. What was sequenced was naive CD8+ T cells from blood, with Jurkat cell RNA spiked in. The sample's subset: FACS-sorted CD8+CD4-CCR7+CD45RA+ naive T cells. These receptors came from a human donor in good health. Some libraries in this study had Jurkat cell RNA spiked in.

Many counts were recorded for this clonotype. The rearrangement links TRBV7-3 to TRBJ2-7; 8 bases map to TRBD1. CDR3 length: 15 amino acids. Germline CDR1 SGHTA, CDR2 FQGTGA. With 4 bases clipped from V and 5 bases from J, the junction kept 10 bases outside the gene matches. CDR3 nucleotide sequence: TGTGCCAGCAGCTCCGGACAGGGCGGAGTGGACGAGCAGTACTTC. This translates into CASSSGQGGVDEQYF.

Ten or more counts support this clonotype. The V gene is TRBV6-1, the J gene TRBJ2-4; no clear D. The germline V gene encodes CDR1 MNHNS and CDR2 SASEGT. The CDR3 extends over 11 amino acids. V was pared by 2 bases and J by 10 bases, with 6 bases between. The CDR3 sequence: CASSESPIQYF. CDR3 sequence (DNA): TGTGCCAGCAGTGAATCCCCTATTCAGTACTTC.

The V call is TRBV11-2, the J call TRBJ2-1; TRBD2 matches at 7 bases. In germline, CDR1 is SGHAT, CDR2 FQNNGV. The CDR3 runs 17 residues. V trimming: 3 bases; J trimming: 8 bases; junction bases outside the gene matches: 16. CDR3 in DNA: TGTGCCAGCAGCTTGGGAGCTGGGGGAGGGCCTCTGGATGAGCAGTTCTTC. Residues: CASSLGAGGGPLDEQFF.

A remark on this clonotype: One base away lies a much larger clone, so this may be a sequencing read error. This CDR3 fails to terminate in the conserved phenylalanine or tryptophan, so it likely reflects a read error. The CDR3 region has the DNA TGTGCCAGCAGCGTCGTAGGGGGCGGTTGGTACGAGCAGTACCTC. It codes for CASSVVGGGWYEQYL. The V gene is TRBV27, the J gene TRBJ2-7; TRBD1 matches 7 bases. V trimming: 6 bases; J trimming: 4 bases; junction bases outside the gene matches: 12. There are 15 residues in the CDR3. The germline V gene has CDR1 MNHEY and CDR2 SMNVEV (reference sequence).

Ten or more counts support this clonotype. This chain links TRBV27 with TRBJ2-3, with 8 bases that match TRBD1. V dropped 4 bases and J dropped 6; count of bases not matched to a gene: 9. The CDR3 consists of 15 residues. The germline gives CDR1 MNHEY, CDR2 SMNVEV (reference sequence). The CDR3 spells CASSSDRGGVDTQYF. The CDR3 bases are TGTGCCAGCAGTTCCGACAGGGGCGGGGTGGATACGCAGTATTTT.

This clonotype was seen repeatedly, ten times or more. The gene calls are TRBV28 and TRBJ1-2; TRBD1 matches 11 bases. V was pared by 3 bases and J by 2 bases, with 5 bases of the junction left unmatched. Germline assignment: CDR1 MDHEN and CDR2 SYDVKM. The CDR3 covers 16 residues. The CDR3 here is CASSFLDRGRNYGYTF. CDR3 DNA sequence: TGTGCCAGCAGTTTCCTGGACAGGGGGCGAAACTATGGCTACACCTTC.

This clonotype was recorded many times. The genes are TRBV2 and TRBJ2-6; the D is unclear. Per the germline V gene, CDR1 is SNHLY and CDR2 is FYNNEI. The CDR3 is made up of 15 amino acids. V shed 9 bases and J shed 0 bases, with 12 bases lying between them. CDR3 sequence reads: CASADGHSGANVLTF. DNA for the CDR3: TGTGCCAGTGCCGACGGGCACTCTGGGGCCAACGTCCTGACTTTC.

This clonotype was counted once. This may stem from a read error, because a much larger clone lies one nucleotide away. Since no conserved phenylalanine or tryptophan closes the CDR3, a read error is the likely cause. This chain links TRBV24-1 with TRBJ2-3; 11 bases agree with TRBD2. This CDR3 comprises 16 residues. CDR1 KGHDR and CDR2 SFDVKD come from the germline V gene. V lost 4 bases and J lost 2; bases outside the gene matches: 4. CDR3 DNA sequence: TGTGCCACCAGTGACTGGACTAGCGGGTACACAGATACGCAGTATCTT. Residues: CATSDWTSGYTDTQYL.

The rearrangement uses TRBV7-9 and TRBJ1-1; D perhaps matches TRBD1 (6 bases). Germline assignment: CDR1 SEHNR and CDR2 FQNEAQ (reference sequence). This CDR3 region has 13 residues. CDR3 nucleotides: TGTGCGGGAGAGGGGGACGCGGACACTGAAGCTTTCTTT. The encoded protein is CAGEGDADTEAFF. The full variable domain, rest sourced from reference TRBV7-9 and TRBJ1-1, is DTGVSQNPRHKITKRGQNVTFRCDPISEHNRLYWYRQTLGQGPEFLTYFQNEAQLEKSRLLSDRFSAERPKGSFSTLEIQRTEQGDSAMYLCAGEGDADTEAFFGQGTRLTVV.

In the case of this clonotype: This may be a read error: a much more frequent sequence differs by one nucleotide. The V call is TRBV28, the J call TRBJ1-4; 10 positions match TRBD1. The CDR3 length is 17 residues. Losses at the gene ends were 7 bases for V and 3 bases for J; bases not matched to a gene: 11. Per the germline V gene, CDR1 is MDHEN and CDR2 is SYDVKM. CDR3 DNA sequence: TGTGCCAGCAATCCGCTACGGGACAGGGGACCTAATGAAAAACTGTTTTTT. This encodes CASNPLRDRGPNEKLFF.

To note about this clonotype: The junction departs from germline at one end; a sequencing error may be responsible. This chain links TRBV30 with TRBJ2-5, with a tentative D call TRBD2 (6 bases). CDR3 size: 13 residues. Germline V lookup: CDR1 GTSNPN, CDR2 SVGIG (reference sequence). CDR3 coding DNA: TGTGCCTGGACTAGCGCTAACCAAGAGGCCCAGCACTTC. This translates into CAWTSANQEAQHF.

This clonotype occurred many times. The chain joins TRBV7-9 to TRBJ1-1; the D gene is possibly TRBD1 (6 bases). Trimming left V 1 base short and J 1 base short, with 10 bases between. Germline assignment: CDR1 SEHNR and CDR2 FQNEAQ (reference sequence). The CDR3 runs to 15 residues. The CDR3 bases are TGTGCCAGCAGCTTAGTAATGGGACAGAACACTGAAGCTTTCTTT. Its protein product is CASSLVMGQNTEAFF.

This clonotype was detected only a few times. The V call is TRBV20-1, the J call TRBJ2-7; 7 bases fit TRBD1. Trimming took 3 bases from V and 3 from J; bases not matched to a gene: 11. This CDR3 region has 15 residues. Germline assignment: CDR1 DFQATT and CDR2 SNEGSKA (reference sequence). The CDR3 sequence is CSASQDRGGIYEQYF. For the CDR3, the DNA is TGCAGTGCTAGTCAAGATCGAGGGGGCATCTACGAGCAGTACTTC.

This clonotype was seen repeatedly, ten times or more. The rearrangement joins TRBV4-1 to TRBJ2-7; 7 nucleotides align to TRBD1. The ends lost 4 bases at V and 3 bases at J; junction bases unmatched: 6. Germline-derived CDR1 and CDR2 are MGHRA and YSYEKL. There are 14 residues in the CDR3. The CDR3 is CASSRKTGLYEQYF. The CDR3 nucleotides are TGCGCCAGCAGCCGAAAGACAGGGCTCTACGAGCAGTACTTC.

This clonotype came up many times. The chain employs TRBV13 and TRBJ2-6; D is uncertain. This CDR3 is 15 amino acids long. Trimming removed 2 bases from V and 1 base from J, with 6 bases in between. Per the germline V gene, CDR1 is PRHDT and CDR2 is FYEKMQ (reference sequence). CDR3 DNA: TGTGCCAGCAGCTTACTAGGGTCTGGGGCCAACGTCCTGACTTTC. This translates into CASSLLGSGANVLTF. The variable domain in full, with the rest retrieved from reference TRBV13 and TRBJ2-6, is AAGVIQSPRHLIKEKRETATLKCYPIPRHDTVYWYQQGPGQDPQFLISFYEKMQSDKGSIPDRFSAQQFSDYHSELNMSSLELGDSALYFCASSLLGSGANVLTFGAGSRLTVL.

This clonotype has only a few counts. The chain employs TRBV20-1 and TRBJ1-1; no firm D call. The CDR3 is 17 amino acids. Looked up from germline, CDR1 is DFQATT and CDR2 is SNEGSKA (reference sequence). Trimming took 0 bases from V and 2 from J, leaving 19 bases between them. CDR3 in DNA: TGCAGTGCTAGAGATCCCCAGGTCGGCGGGCTCAACACTGAAGCTTTCTTT. Protein: CSARDPQVGGLNTEAFF.

This clonotype was observed at least ten times. The chain recombines TRBV28 with TRBJ2-1; 9 bases map to TRBD2. J lost 9 bases, V lost 3 bases, and 9 bases had no gene match. CDR1 is MDHEN and CDR2 is SYDVKM in the germline V gene. This CDR3 has 15 amino acids. CDR3 in DNA: TGTGCCAGCAGTTTTGGTGTAGCGGGAGCTCTTGAGCAGTTCTTC. This codes for CASSFGVAGALEQFF.

This clonotype was found many times. The chain combines TRBV28 with TRBJ1-5; 8 bases fit TRBD1. V gave up 5 bases and J gave up 6 bases; unmatched junction bases: 6. Germline CDR1 is MDHEN and CDR2 is SYDVKM. The CDR3 spans 14 residues. CDR3 residues: CASSRQGLSQPQHF. The CDR3 DNA follows: TGTGCCAGCAGTCGACAGGGGTTGAGTCAGCCCCAGCATTTT.

This clonotype was recorded many times. CDR3 bases: TGCGCCAGCAGTGGTACCCCCAATCAGCCCCAGCATTTT. This gives the protein CASSGTPNQPQHF. V is TRBV4-1 and J is TRBJ1-5, with D uncertain. Trimming removed 6 bases from V and 3 bases from J, with 9 bases in between. In germline, CDR1 is MGHRA, CDR2 YSYEKL. The CDR3 is made up of 13 amino acids.

This clonotype occurred many times. This rearrangement joins TRBV27 to TRBJ1-6; 10 bases agree with TRBD1. Germline assignment: CDR1 MNHEY and CDR2 SMNVEV (reference sequence). The CDR3 has 17 amino acids. V was clipped by 4 bases and J by 7 bases; unmatched bases: 10. The CDR3 region is CASSSAGTGVGNSPLHF. CDR3 nucleotide sequence: TGTGCCAGCAGTTCAGCCGGGACAGGGGTCGGGAATTCACCCCTCCACTTT.

This clonotype occurred many times. The J gene is TRBJ2-7, the V gene TRBV28; possibly TRBD1 for D (5 bases). Germline-derived CDR1 and CDR2 are MDHEN and SYDVKM. CDR3 size: 13 residues. V shed 3 bases and J shed 3 bases, with 9 bases lying between them. The DNA for the CDR3 is TGTGCCAGCAGTTTGCTGCAGGGCTACGAGCAGTACTTC. It specifies CASSLLQGYEQYF.

This clonotype was counted many times. The chain recombines TRBV5-1 with TRBJ2-2; 9 bases map to TRBD2. This CDR3 spans 16 amino acids. Germline-derived CDR1 and CDR2 are SGHRS and YFSETQ. Trimming at V came to 2 bases and at J to 6 bases, leaving 8 bases not matched to a gene. The CDR3 coding sequence is TGCGCCAGCAGCTTTTGGACTAGCGCATCGTCCGGGGAGCTGTTTTTT. Translated, it gives CASSFWTSASSGELFF.

V and J are TRBV7-6 and TRBJ1-1; possibly TRBD1 for D (6 bases). V lost 2 bases, J lost 4 bases, and 20 bases lay in between. The CDR3 runs to 17 residues. The germline CDR1 and CDR2 sequences are SGHVS and FNYEAQ. The CDR3 loop reads CASSLKTGINRVTEAFF. CDR3 nucleotides: TGTGCCAGCAGCTTAAAGACAGGAATCAACCGAGTCACTGAAGCTTTCTTT.